Listed here are 8 T cell receptor beta chains from one sample, sequenced in a study of blood T cell repertoires in COVID-19. Some clones are missing from TCRdb's copy, which holds only in-frame ones; the method was immunoSEQ multiplex PCR. This table holds approximately 240,000 clones, roughly 84% found once. The sample was peripheral blood. The receptors were sampled from a woman aged 55 to 70 with acute or convalescent COVID-19.

J is TRBJ2-3 and V is TRBV3-1 (or the pseudogene TRBV3-2); D uncertain. The CDR3 length is 15 residues. Trimming left V 0 bases short and J 7 bases short, with 14 bases between. Germline V gives CDR1 LGHDT, CDR2 YNNKEL (reference sequence). This CDR3 reads CASSQEPRSTNTQYF. In DNA, the CDR3 is TGTGCCAGCAGCCAAGAACCAAGAAGTACAAATACGCAGTATTTT.

This clone was observed a few times. The chain joins TRBV2 to TRBJ1-2; D might be TRBD1 (5 bases). The V gene's germline CDR1 is SNHLY and CDR2 FYNNEI. The CDR3 totals 13 residues. V lost 6 bases and J 8 bases, leaving 16 bases between the germline ends. CDR3 loop: CASSHDGAGGYTF. As DNA, the CDR3 is TGTGCCAGCAGCCACGATGGGGCCGGGGGCTACACCTTC.

This clone was counted between two and nine times. The genes are TRBV7-2 and TRBJ1-2; no definite D call. CDR3 size: 14 residues. Trimming cost V 4 bases and J 2 bases, with 11 bases left between them. Germline loops: CDR1 SGHTA, CDR2 FQGNSA. The CDR3 region is CASSWAPANYGYTF. For the CDR3, the DNA is TGTGCCAGCAGCTGGGCGCCAGCAAACTATGGCTACACCTTC.

The CDR3: CASSTSTGDTIYF. The CDR3 nucleotides read TGTGCCAGCAGCACCTCAACCGGGGACACCATATATTTT. The chain has TRBV9 and TRBJ1-3; no reliable D call. Germline V gives CDR1 SGDLS, CDR2 YYNGEE. The CDR3 contains 13 residues. The V gene lost 4 bases and the J gene lost 8 bases, with 13 bases spanning the gap.

This rearrangement joins TRBV7-2 to TRBJ2-7, with D maybe TRBD2 (5 bases). The CDR3 runs to 16 residues. CDR1 SGHTA and CDR2 FQGNSA come from the germline V gene. V was cut by 5 bases and J by 3 bases, with 20 bases left in between. In DNA, the CDR3 is TGTGCCAGCAGCAATACCACCGGGATCTCTCGCTACGAGCAGTACTTC. Protein sequence: CASSNTTGISRYEQYF.

The chain couples TRBV30 to TRBJ2-2; TRBD1 matches at 7 bases. Germline assignment: CDR1 GTSNPN and CDR2 SVGIG (reference sequence). With V trimmed by 1 base and J by 13 bases, 15 bases remained unmatched. The CDR3 is made up of 15 amino acids. CDR3: CAWSAPGTATLGLFF. The CDR3 DNA follows: TGTGCCTGGAGTGCCCCCGGGACAGCTACTTTAGGGCTGTTTTTT.

The rearrangement links TRBV5-1 to TRBJ2-3; a weak D match, TRBD1 (7 bases). Trimming removed 4 bases at V and 6 bases at J, with 15 bases between. The CDR3 has 14 amino acids. Per germline, CDR1 SGHRS and CDR2 YFSETQ. As DNA, the CDR3 is TGCGCCAGCAGCCCACGATCAGGGGGGGATACGCAGTATTTT. Translation gives CASSPRSGGDTQYF. Full variable domain (missing parts from reference TRBV5-1 and TRBJ2-3): KAGVTQTPRYLIKTRGQQVTLSCSPISGHRSVSWYQQTPGQGLQFLFEYFSETQRNKGNFPGRFSGRQFSNSRSEMNVSTLELGDSALYLCASSPRSGGDTQYFGPGTRLTVL.

The V and J genes are TRBV5-1 and TRBJ2-3, with 9 bases lining up with TRBD2. Trimming cost V 4 bases and J 2 bases; bases outside gene matches: 8. Looked up from germline, CDR1 is SGHRS and CDR2 is YFSETQ. This CDR3 comprises 16 residues. In nucleotides, the CDR3 is TGCGCCAGCAGCCCGGGGCGGGGGGGCGCCACAGATACGCAGTATTTT. Translating gives CASSPGRGGATDTQYF.